Ten or more counts support the clone carrying this TCR beta chain. The sample is drawn from a study of human T cells and chemical hapten exposure. Stated time point: patch test 1, 2 weeks after DPC sensitization. Treatment reported: therapeutic diphenylcyclopropenone sensitization with weekly scalp DPC. One entry per CDR3 protein results from TCRdb running MiXCR on the RACE reads. The sample includes tens of thousands of distinct CDR3 sequences, around a tenth of them seen just once. This CDR3 is 16 amino acids long. J was trimmed by 4 bases and V by 2 bases; bases with no gene match: 9. CDR1 is SEHNR, CDR2 FQNEAQ, per germline (reference sequence).

Here the sequenced sample was whole blood, taken in connection with sensitization to the hapten diphenylcyclopropenone (DPC). The clonotype was recovered from a woman between 50 and 59 years old with alopecia areata. Some clones in this sample may be carry-over from other donors' samples. This chain links TRBV7-9 with TRBJ1-2; 8 bases are shared with TRBD1. CDR3 in DNA: TGTGCCAGCAGCTTAAGCGGGACAGGAGCCCTCTATGGCTACACCTTC. Amino acid sequence: CASSLSGTGALYGYTF.